Following are 25 T cell receptor beta chains from one sample sequenced in a study of cytomegalovirus exposure and HLA in healthy donors. The protocol was immunoSEQ multiplex PCR, while the TCRdb copy is restricted to in-frame clones and leaves out a portion. The table lists 120,000 to 150,000 clones, 80% to 90% of them singletons. Material: PBMCs. The receptors derive from a man between 18 and 29 years old in good health and CMV-seronegative.

CDR3: CAWSVGLAPTYEQYF. The CDR3 DNA reads TGTGCCTGGAGTGTAGGTCTAGCGCCCACCTACGAGCAGTACTTC. This chain connects TRBV30 to TRBJ2-7, with a possible D match to TRBD2 (6 bases). Deletions cut 0 bases from V and 2 bases from J, with 14 bases between. This CDR3 contains 15 residues. The germline V gene has CDR1 GTSNPN and CDR2 SVGIG (reference sequence).

The V call is TRBV15, the J call TRBJ1-2; D unresolved. V gave up 0 bases and J gave up 7 bases, with 9 bases separating them. The CDR3 sequence is 13 residues long. Per germline, CDR1 LNHNV and CDR2 YYDKDF (reference sequence). CDR3 sequence: CATSRDEAGGYTF. The CDR3, as DNA: TGTGCCACCAGCAGAGATGAGGCGGGTGGCTACACCTTC.

V gene TRBV2 combines with J gene TRBJ2-5; D remains ambiguous. V gave up 4 bases and J gave up 1 base, with 4 bases separating them. The CDR3 totals 12 residues. Germline CDR1 reads SNHLY; CDR2 reads FYNNEI. The CDR3 loop reads CASSALQETQYF. The CDR3 region has the DNA TGTGCCAGCAGTGCTCTCCAAGAGACCCAGTACTTC.

This chain joins TRBV6-5 and TRBJ2-7; TRBD1 aligns across 9 bases. Germline CDR1 MNHEY, CDR2 SVGAGI. V shed 5 bases, J shed 1 base, and the junction held 3 bases outside the gene matches. The length of the CDR3 is 14 residues. The DNA for the CDR3 is TGTGCCAGCAGTGACAGGGGGTTATCCTACGAGCAGTACTTC. Its translation: CASSDRGLSYEQYF.

The rearrangement joins TRBV25-1 to TRBJ1-2; no definite D call. V gave up 8 bases and J gave up 8 bases, with 24 bases separating them. The germline gives CDR1 MGHDK, CDR2 SYGVNS. This CDR3 is 15 amino acids long. The CDR3 loop reads CASVDSNSPLRGYTF. CDR3 bases: TGTGCCAGCGTTGACTCTAATTCCCCGCTGAGGGGCTACACCTTC.

This rearrangement joins TRBV13 to TRBJ2-1; 8 bases map to TRBD2. The junction had 5 bases not matched to a gene; V was cut back by 0 bases and J by 4 bases. CDR3 size: 16 residues. CDR1 is PRHDT and CDR2 is FYEKMQ in the germline V gene (reference sequence). CDR3 sequence reads: CASSLGRREVYNEQFF. CDR3 sequence (DNA): TGTGCCAGCAGCTTAGGAAGGCGGGAGGTTTACAATGAGCAGTTCTTC.

The V gene is TRBV5-1, the J gene TRBJ1-5; D gene ambiguous. CDR1 and CDR2 (germline): SGHRS, YFSETQ. V was trimmed by 2 bases and J by 5 bases, leaving 8 bases between them. The CDR3 is 13 amino acids. The CDR3 reads CASSFFPDQPQHF. The CDR3, as DNA: TGCGCCAGCAGCTTCTTTCCCGATCAGCCCCAGCATTTT.

This chain joins TRBV7-2 and TRBJ1-5; tentative D call: TRBD1 (6 bases). The germline V and J ends were trimmed by 5 bases and 6 bases, with 11 bases remaining between them. CDR1 is SGHTA and CDR2 is FQGNSA in the germline V gene. This CDR3 has 13 amino acids. The chain's CDR3 is CASSPQGTQPQHF. For the CDR3, the DNA is TGTGCCAGCAGCCCACAGGGAACTCAGCCCCAGCATTTT.

The chain is built from TRBV4-1 and TRBJ1-5; D is unclear. Germline loops: CDR1 MGHRA, CDR2 YSYEKL. V lost 0 bases and J 0 bases, leaving 6 bases between the germline ends. This CDR3 is built from 15 residues. CDR3 region: CASSQDTASNQPQHF. The CDR3 bases are TGCGCCAGCAGCCAAGATACAGCTAGCAATCAGCCCCAGCATTTT.

V gene TRBV6-1 combines with J gene TRBJ2-7, with 7 bases aligning to TRBD2. The V gene's germline CDR1 is MNHNS and CDR2 SASEGT. V trimming: 3 bases; J trimming: 0 bases; junction bases outside the gene matches: 8. The CDR3 is 16 amino acids. In nucleotides, the CDR3 is TGTGCCAGCAGTGAGCGGGAGTGGGCCTCCTCCTACGAGCAGTACTTC. Translation: CASSEREWASSYEQYF.

This clone appeared once. This chain connects TRBV7-2 to TRBJ2-1; D unclear. This CDR3 has 12 amino acids. V was clipped by 5 bases and J by 4 bases, with 6 bases between them. Germline V CDR1 and CDR2: SGHTA, FQGNSA. CDR3 loop: CASSRDYNEQFF. The CDR3 DNA sequence: TGTGCCAGCAGCCGAGATTACAATGAGCAGTTCTTC.

This clone appeared a few times. This chain links TRBV25-1 with TRBJ1-1; weak D call: TRBD1 (5 bases). The CDR3 sequence is 14 residues long. Trimming left V 3 bases short and J 10 bases short, with 18 bases between. CDR1 and CDR2 (germline): MGHDK, SYGVNS. CDR3 sequence: CASSDFDRSPGAFF. For the CDR3, the DNA is TGTGCCAGCAGTGATTTCGACAGATCTCCCGGAGCTTTCTTT.

This rearrangement joins TRBV19 to TRBJ1-5, with D perhaps TRBD1 (5 bases). The CDR3 consists of 17 residues. CDR1 and CDR2 (germline): LNHDA, SQIVND (reference sequence). V was clipped by 1 base and J by 2 bases, with 15 bases between them. CDR3 loop: CASSIGHGGKGNQPQHF. The CDR3 bases are TGTGCCAGTAGTATAGGCCATGGGGGGAAAGGCAATCAGCCCCAGCATTTT.

The chain joins TRBV25-1 to TRBJ2-1; maybe TRBD1 (6 bases). There are 14 residues in the CDR3. Germline loops: CDR1 MGHDK, CDR2 SYGVNS. Trimming removed 1 base from V and 3 bases from J, with 7 bases in between. CDR3 in amino acids: CASSELGGYNEQFF. For the CDR3, the DNA is TGTGCCAGCAGTGAATTAGGGGGCTACAATGAGCAGTTCTTC.

The rearrangement joins TRBV4-1 to TRBJ2-5, with a possible D match to TRBD2 (5 bases). Germline CDR1 reads MGHRA; CDR2 reads YSYEKL. CDR3 size: 16 residues. Trimming removed 1 base from V and 2 bases from J, with 14 bases in between. CDR3 region: CASSQGPGVLQETQYF. The CDR3 DNA reads TGCGCCAGCAGCCAAGGTCCCGGGGTCCTACAAGAGACCCAGTACTTC.

The chain recombines TRBV5-4 with TRBJ2-3; TRBD2 matches 9 bases. J gave up 0 bases and V 3 bases, and 2 bases lay outside the gene matches. CDR3 length: 15 residues. In germline, CDR1 is SGHNT, CDR2 YYREEE (reference sequence). CDR3 loop: CASSSAGGSTDTQYF. The CDR3 DNA reads TGTGCCAGCAGCTCTGCGGGAGGGAGCACAGATACGCAGTATTTT.

The J gene is TRBJ2-7, the V gene TRBV18, with 8 nucleotides matching TRBD2. The CDR3 runs to 15 residues. Trimming removed 1 base from V and 2 bases from J; junction bases left unmatched: 4. CDR1 and CDR2 (germline): KGHSH, LQKENI. The CDR3 reads CASSPRTSGTYEQYF. In nucleotides, the CDR3 is TGTGCCAGCTCACCACGTACTAGCGGTACCTACGAGCAGTACTTC.

In this sample, this clone turned up once. The V and J genes are TRBV5-6 and TRBJ2-5, with D possibly TRBD1 on 5 matching bases. V was shortened by 4 bases and J by 3 bases, with 16 bases between the two germline ends. This CDR3 spans 15 amino acids. Germline V gene lookup returns CDR1 SGHDT and CDR2 YYEEEE. The CDR3 DNA reads TGTGCCAGCAGCGGGGTGACAGACCGTGAAGAGACCCAGTACTTC. It encodes CASSGVTDREETQYF.

The chain is built from TRBV7-6 and TRBJ2-2, with D tentatively TRBD1 (6 bases). The CDR3 runs 17 residues. Trimming pared 4 bases from V and 4 bases from J, leaving 19 bases between. Germline CDR1 SGHVS, CDR2 FNYEAQ. CDR3 amino acids: CASSSKRMGATTGELFF. Written as DNA, the CDR3 is TGTGCCAGCAGCTCCAAACGGATGGGGGCGACCACCGGGGAGCTGTTTTTT.

The V call is TRBV30, the J call TRBJ2-7, with a tentative D call TRBD2 (6 bases). From germline, CDR1 is GTSNPN and CDR2 SVGIG (reference sequence). Trimming removed 5 bases from V and 0 bases from J, with 11 bases in between. This CDR3 has 13 residues. DNA of the CDR3: TGTGCCTGGGCATCGGACTACTCCTACGAGCAGTACTTC. Translation gives CAWASDYSYEQYF.

The chain recombines TRBV2 with TRBJ1-1; D is ambiguous. This CDR3 comprises 15 residues. Germline values: CDR1 SNHLY, CDR2 FYNNEI. V dropped 7 bases and J dropped 1 base, with 16 bases sitting between them. The CDR3 nucleotides read TGTGCCAGCACCTCCCGGTGGCGGGGGAACACTGAAGCTTTCTTT. Its protein is CASTSRWRGNTEAFF.

The CDR3, as DNA: TGTGCCAGCAGCCCCCTAACAGGGGGCGTTTCACCCCTCCACTTT. It is translated as CASSPLTGGVSPLHF. This rearrangement joins TRBV7-9 to TRBJ1-6; 9 nucleotides match TRBD1. The germline V gene encodes CDR1 SEHNR and CDR2 FQNEAQ (reference sequence). The CDR3 consists of 15 residues. With 5 bases clipped from V and 9 bases from J, the junction kept 8 bases outside the gene matches.

The gene calls are TRBV4-1 and TRBJ2-7; 9 bases align to TRBD1. The CDR3 loop spans 17 amino acids. Trimming took 2 bases from V and 4 from J; bases not matched to a gene: 12. The germline V gene has CDR1 MGHRA and CDR2 YSYEKL. CDR3 sequence: CASSQPARGQGTYEQYF. For the CDR3, the DNA is TGCGCCAGCAGCCAACCCGCCCGAGGACAGGGGACGTACGAGCAGTACTTC.

This clone was recorded many times. The DNA for the CDR3 is TGTGCCAGCAGCTCCCATCCCAAGACAGCTCCCATGGGGGCTTTCTTT. Its translation is CASSSHPKTAPMGAFF. The V call is TRBV7-9, the J call TRBJ1-1; D might be TRBD1 (5 bases). Germline CDR1 reads SEHNR; CDR2 reads FQNEAQ (reference sequence). V was clipped by 4 bases and J by 11 bases, with 26 bases between them. This CDR3 contains 16 residues.

The V gene is TRBV30, the J gene TRBJ2-1, with 10 bases aligning to TRBD2. Looked up from germline, CDR1 is GTSNPN and CDR2 is SVGIG (reference sequence). V shed 8 bases, J shed 0 bases, and the junction held 1 base outside the gene matches. There are 13 residues in the CDR3. In DNA form, the CDR3 reads TGTGCCGCTAGCGGGAGCTCCTACAATGAGCAGTTCTTC. This gives the protein CAASGSSYNEQFF.